This record covers a single T cell receptor (beta chain). The data are from a study of CD8+ T cells in alopecia areata. The V gene lost 5 bases and the J gene lost 0 bases, with 7 bases spanning the gap. Germline CDR1 and CDR2: MDHEN and SYDVKM. CDR3 size: 13 residues. The treatment is: oral pan-JAK inhibitor, 5-10 mg twice daily. Sequencing used cDNA as its template, made by extracting RNA and reverse transcribing it. Assay used: immunoSEQ multiplex PCR; TCRdb lists only in-frame clones, some missing. In the table there are about 200,000 clones, about 57% of which are singletons. The material was CD4+ T cells sorted from blood, obtained at week 4, from a patient treated with tofacitinib. The receptor's source is a human donor with alopecia areata. The rearrangement joins TRBV28 to TRBJ1-2, with unresolved D. CDR3: CASSLRANYGYTF. For the CDR3, the DNA is TGTGCCAGCAGTCTACGGGCTAACTATGGCTACACCTTC.